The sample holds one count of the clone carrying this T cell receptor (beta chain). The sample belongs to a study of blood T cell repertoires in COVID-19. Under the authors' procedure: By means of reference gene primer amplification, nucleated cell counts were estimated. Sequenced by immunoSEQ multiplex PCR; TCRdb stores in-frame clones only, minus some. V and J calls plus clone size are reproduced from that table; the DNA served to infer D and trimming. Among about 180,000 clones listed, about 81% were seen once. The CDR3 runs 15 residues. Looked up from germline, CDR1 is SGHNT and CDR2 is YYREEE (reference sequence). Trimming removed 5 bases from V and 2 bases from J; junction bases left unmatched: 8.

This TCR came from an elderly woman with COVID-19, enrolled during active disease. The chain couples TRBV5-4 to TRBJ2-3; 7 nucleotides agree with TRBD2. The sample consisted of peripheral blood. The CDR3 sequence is CASRKRGGATDTQYF. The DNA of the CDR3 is TGTGCCAGCAGGAAGCGGGGTGGAGCCACAGATACGCAGTATTTT.